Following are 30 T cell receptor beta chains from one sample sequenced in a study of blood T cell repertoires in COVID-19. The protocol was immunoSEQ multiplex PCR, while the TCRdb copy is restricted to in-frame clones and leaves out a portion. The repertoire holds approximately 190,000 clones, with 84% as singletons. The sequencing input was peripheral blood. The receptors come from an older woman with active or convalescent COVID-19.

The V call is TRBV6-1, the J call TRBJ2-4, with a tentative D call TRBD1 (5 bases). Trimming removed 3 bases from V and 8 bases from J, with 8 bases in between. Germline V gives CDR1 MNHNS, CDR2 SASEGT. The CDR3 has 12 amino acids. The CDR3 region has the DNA TGTGCCAGCAGTGACAGGGTACACATTCAGTACTTC. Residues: CASSDRVHIQYF.

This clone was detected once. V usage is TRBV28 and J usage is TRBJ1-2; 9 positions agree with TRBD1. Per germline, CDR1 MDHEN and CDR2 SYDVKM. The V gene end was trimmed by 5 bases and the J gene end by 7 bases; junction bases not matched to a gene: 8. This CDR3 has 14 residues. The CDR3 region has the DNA TGTGCCAGCAGTCCAGGGGACAGGGCGGGTGGCTACACCTTC. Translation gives CASSPGDRAGGYTF.

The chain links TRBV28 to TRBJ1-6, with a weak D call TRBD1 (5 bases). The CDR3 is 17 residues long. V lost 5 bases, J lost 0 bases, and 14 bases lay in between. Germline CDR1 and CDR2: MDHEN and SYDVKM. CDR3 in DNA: TGTGCCAGCAGTCCCAACGGGGGTATCTCCTATAATTCACCCCTCCACTTT. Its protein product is CASSPNGGISYNSPLHF.

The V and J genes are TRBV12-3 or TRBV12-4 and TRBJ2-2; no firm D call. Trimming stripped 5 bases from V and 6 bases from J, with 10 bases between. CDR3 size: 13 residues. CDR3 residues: CASSTLAAGELFF. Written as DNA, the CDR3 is TGTGCCAGCAGTACACTGGCGGCCGGGGAGCTGTTTTTT.

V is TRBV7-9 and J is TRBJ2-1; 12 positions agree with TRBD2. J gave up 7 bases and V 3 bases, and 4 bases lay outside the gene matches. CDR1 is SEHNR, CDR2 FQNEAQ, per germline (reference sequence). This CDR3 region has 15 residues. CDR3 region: CASSFLAGGPNEQFF. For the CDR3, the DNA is TGTGCCAGCAGCTTCCTAGCGGGAGGGCCGAATGAGCAGTTCTTC.

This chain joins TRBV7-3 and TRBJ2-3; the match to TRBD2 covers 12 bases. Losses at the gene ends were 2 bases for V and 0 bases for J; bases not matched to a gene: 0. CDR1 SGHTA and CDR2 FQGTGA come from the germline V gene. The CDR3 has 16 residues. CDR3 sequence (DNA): TGTGCCAGCAGCTTAGGGACTAGCGGGAGCACAGATACGCAGTATTTT. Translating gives CASSLGTSGSTDTQYF.

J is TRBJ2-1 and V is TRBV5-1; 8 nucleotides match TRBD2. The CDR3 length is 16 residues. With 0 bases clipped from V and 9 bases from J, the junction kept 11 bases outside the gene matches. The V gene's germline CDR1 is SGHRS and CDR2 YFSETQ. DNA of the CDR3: TGCGCCAGCAGCTTGGTCCCAAGCGGGAGTGCGGGTGAGCAGTTCTTC. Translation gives CASSLVPSGSAGEQFF.

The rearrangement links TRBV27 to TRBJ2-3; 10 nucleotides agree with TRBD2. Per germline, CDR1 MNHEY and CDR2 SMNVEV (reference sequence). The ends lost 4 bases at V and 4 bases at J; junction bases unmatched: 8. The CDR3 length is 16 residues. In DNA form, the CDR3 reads TGTGCCAGCAGTTCCCGGGTAGCGGGAGGCTCAGATACGCAGTATTTT. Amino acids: CASSSRVAGGSDTQYF.

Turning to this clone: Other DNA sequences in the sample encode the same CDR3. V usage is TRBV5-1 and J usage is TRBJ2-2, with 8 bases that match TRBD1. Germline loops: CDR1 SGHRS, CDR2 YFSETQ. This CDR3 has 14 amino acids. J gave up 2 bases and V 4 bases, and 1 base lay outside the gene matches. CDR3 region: CASSGQGNTGELFF. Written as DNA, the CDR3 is TGCGCCAGCAGCGGACAGGGAAACACCGGGGAGCTGTTTTTT.

CDR3 protein: CASKAGLTEAFF. As DNA, the CDR3 is TGTGCCAGTAAGGCAGGGCTCACTGAAGCTTTCTTT. The genes are TRBV19 and TRBJ1-1; maybe TRBD1 (5 bases). With 7 bases removed from V and 4 bases from J, the gap between germline ends came to 10 bases. The length of the CDR3 is 12 residues. The germline V gene encodes CDR1 LNHDA and CDR2 SQIVND (reference sequence).

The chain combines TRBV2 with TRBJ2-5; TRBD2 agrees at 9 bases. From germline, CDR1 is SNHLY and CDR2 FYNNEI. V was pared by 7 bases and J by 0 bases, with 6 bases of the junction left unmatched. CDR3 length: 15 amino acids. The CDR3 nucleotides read TGTGCCAGCACTAGACTAGCGGTGAACCAAGAGACCCAGTACTTC. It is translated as CASTRLAVNQETQYF.

As DNA, the CDR3 is TGTGCCAGCAGTTATCGGCAGGGGGCGAACTATGGCTACACCTTC. Its protein is CASSYRQGANYGYTF. This chain connects TRBV6-6 to TRBJ1-2, with TRBD1 matching 8 bases. After removal of 3 bases from V and 2 bases from J, the junction contained 5 bases not matched to a gene. Germline V gene data show CDR1 as MNHNY and CDR2 as SVGAGI (reference sequence). This CDR3 comprises 15 residues.

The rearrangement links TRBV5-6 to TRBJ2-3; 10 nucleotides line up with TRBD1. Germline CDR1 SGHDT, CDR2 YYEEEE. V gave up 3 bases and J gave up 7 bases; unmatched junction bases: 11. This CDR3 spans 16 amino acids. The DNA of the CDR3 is TGTGCCAGCAGCTCCCCTTACGACAGGGGGCTGTATACGCAGTATTTT. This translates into CASSSPYDRGLYTQYF. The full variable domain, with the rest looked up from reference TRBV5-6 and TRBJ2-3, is DAGVTQSPTHLIKTRGQQVTLRCSPKSGHDTVSWYQQALGQGPQFIFQYYEEEERQRGNFPDRFSGHQFPNYSSELNVNALLLGDSALYLCASSSPYDRGLYTQYFGPGTRLTVL.

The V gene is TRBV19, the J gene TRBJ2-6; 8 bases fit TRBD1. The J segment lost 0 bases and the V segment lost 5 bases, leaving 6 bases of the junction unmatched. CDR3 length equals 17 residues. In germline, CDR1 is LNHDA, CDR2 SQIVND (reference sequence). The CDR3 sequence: CASSLGQVSSGANVLTF. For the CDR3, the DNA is TGTGCCAGTAGTTTGGGACAGGTTAGCTCTGGGGCCAACGTCCTGACTTTC.

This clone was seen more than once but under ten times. The chain's CDR3 is CATSRDPGQPYGYTF. The CDR3 nucleotides are TGTGCCACCAGCAGAGATCCCGGACAGCCCTATGGCTACACCTTC. The chain combines TRBV15 with TRBJ1-2, with D possibly matching TRBD1 (6 bases). V lost 0 bases to trimming and J lost 4 bases, with 12 bases between them. Germline values: CDR1 LNHNV, CDR2 YYDKDF (reference sequence). This CDR3 comprises 15 residues.

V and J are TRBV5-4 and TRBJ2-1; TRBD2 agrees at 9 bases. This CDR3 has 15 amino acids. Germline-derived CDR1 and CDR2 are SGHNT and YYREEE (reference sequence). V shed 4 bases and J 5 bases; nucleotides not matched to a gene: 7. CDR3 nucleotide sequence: TGTGCCAGCAGCCCTAGCGGGAATCTGGACAATGAGCAGTTCTTC. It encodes CASSPSGNLDNEQFF.

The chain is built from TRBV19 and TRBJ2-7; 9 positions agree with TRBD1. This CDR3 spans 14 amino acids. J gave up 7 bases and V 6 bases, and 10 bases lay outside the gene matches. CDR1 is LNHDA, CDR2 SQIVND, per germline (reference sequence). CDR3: CASSKEQGAQEQYF. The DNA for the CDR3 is TGTGCCAGTAGCAAAGAACAGGGGGCGCAGGAGCAGTACTTC.

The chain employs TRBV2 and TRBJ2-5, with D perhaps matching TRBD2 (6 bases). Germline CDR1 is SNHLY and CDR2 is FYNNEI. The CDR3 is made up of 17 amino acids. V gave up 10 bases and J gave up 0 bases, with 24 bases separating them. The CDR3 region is CAIKGYTGLTDQETQYF. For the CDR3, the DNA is TGTGCCATAAAAGGGTATACGGGACTCACCGACCAAGAGACCCAGTACTTC.

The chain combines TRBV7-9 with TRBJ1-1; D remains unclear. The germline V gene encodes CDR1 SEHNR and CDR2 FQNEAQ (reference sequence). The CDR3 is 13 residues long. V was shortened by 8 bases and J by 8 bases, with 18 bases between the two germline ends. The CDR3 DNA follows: TGTGCCAGCGCGAACAGCAAAGTATGGGAAGCTTTCTTT. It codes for CASANSKVWEAFF.

The CDR3 is CASSYTGGGRNTIYF. The CDR3 DNA sequence: TGTGCCAGCAGCTATACAGGGGGAGGGAGAAACACCATATATTTT. The chain uses TRBV5-4 and TRBJ1-3; 8 bases are a match to TRBD1. Looked up from germline, CDR1 is SGHNT and CDR2 is YYREEE (reference sequence). The CDR3 contains 15 residues. V was pared by 3 bases and J by 5 bases, with 7 bases of the junction left unmatched.

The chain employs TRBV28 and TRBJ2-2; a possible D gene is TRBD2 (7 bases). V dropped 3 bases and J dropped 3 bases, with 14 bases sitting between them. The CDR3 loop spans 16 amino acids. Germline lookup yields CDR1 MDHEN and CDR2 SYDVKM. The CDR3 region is CASSLGGGRDTGELFF. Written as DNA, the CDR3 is TGTGCCAGCAGTTTGGGGGGCGGGAGAGACACCGGGGAGCTGTTTTTT.

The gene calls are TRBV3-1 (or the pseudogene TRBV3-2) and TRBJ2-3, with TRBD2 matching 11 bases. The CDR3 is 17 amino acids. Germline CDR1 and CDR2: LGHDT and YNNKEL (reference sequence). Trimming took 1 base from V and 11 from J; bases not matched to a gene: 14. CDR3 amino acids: CASSQARPSGRTLEQYF. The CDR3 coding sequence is TGTGCCAGCAGCCAAGCCCGACCTAGCGGGAGGACCCTAGAGCAGTATTTT.

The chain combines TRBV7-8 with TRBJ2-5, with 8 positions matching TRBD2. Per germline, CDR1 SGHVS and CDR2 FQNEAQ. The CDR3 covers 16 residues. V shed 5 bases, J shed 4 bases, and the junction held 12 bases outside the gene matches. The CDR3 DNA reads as TGTGCCAGCAGCAAGCGGGTCGCGGGAGGAGGAGAGACCCAGTACTTC. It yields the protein CASSKRVAGGGETQYF.

The CDR3 DNA sequence: TGCAGTGCTAGTCGGGGGTACTACGAGCAGTACTTC. Its translation: CSASRGYYEQYF. The rearrangement joins TRBV20-1 to TRBJ2-7; tentatively, D is TRBD2 (6 bases). Germline V gene lookup returns CDR1 DFQATT and CDR2 SNEGSKA (reference sequence). The CDR3 runs to 12 residues. The ends were cut back, 3 bases at V and 3 bases at J, with 9 bases in the middle.

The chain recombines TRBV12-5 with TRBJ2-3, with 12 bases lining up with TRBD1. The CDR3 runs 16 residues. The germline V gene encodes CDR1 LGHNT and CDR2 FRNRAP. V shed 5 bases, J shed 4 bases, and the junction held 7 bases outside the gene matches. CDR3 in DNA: TGTGCTAGTGGTCCGTCGGGACAGGGGGCAGCAGATACGCAGTATTTT. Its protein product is CASGPSGQGAADTQYF. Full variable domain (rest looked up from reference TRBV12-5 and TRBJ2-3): DARVTQTPRHKVTEMGQEVTMRCQPILGHNTVFWYRQTMMQGLELLAYFRNRAPLDDSGMPKDRFSAEMPDATLATLKIQPSEPRDSAVYFCASGPSGQGAADTQYFGPGTRLTVL.

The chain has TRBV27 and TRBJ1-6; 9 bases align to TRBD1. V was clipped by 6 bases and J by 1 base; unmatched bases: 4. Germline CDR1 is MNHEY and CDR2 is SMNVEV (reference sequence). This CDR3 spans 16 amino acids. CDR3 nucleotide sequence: TGTGCCAGCAGAACAGGGGGCGCGTCCTATAATTCACCCCTCCACTTT. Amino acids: CASRTGGASYNSPLHF.

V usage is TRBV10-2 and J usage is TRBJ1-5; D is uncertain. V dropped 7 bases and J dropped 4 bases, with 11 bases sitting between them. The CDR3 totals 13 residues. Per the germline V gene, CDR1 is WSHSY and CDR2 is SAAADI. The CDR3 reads CASKYSRNQPQHF. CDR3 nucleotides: TGCGCCAGCAAGTACAGTAGGAATCAGCCCCAGCATTTT.

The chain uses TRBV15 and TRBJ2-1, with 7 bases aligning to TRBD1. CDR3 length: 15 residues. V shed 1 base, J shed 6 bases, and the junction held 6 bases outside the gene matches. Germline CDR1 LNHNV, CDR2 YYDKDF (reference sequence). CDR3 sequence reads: CATSRGGQRSNEQFF. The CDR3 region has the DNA TGTGCCACCAGCAGAGGGGGACAGAGGTCCAATGAGCAGTTCTTC.

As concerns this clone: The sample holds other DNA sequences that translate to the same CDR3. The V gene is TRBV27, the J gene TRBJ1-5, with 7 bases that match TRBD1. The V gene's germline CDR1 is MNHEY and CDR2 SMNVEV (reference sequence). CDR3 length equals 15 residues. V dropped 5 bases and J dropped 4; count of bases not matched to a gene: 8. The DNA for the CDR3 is TGTGCCAGCAGTCATGACAGGGCTACGAATCAGCCCCAGCATTTT. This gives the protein CASSHDRATNQPQHF.

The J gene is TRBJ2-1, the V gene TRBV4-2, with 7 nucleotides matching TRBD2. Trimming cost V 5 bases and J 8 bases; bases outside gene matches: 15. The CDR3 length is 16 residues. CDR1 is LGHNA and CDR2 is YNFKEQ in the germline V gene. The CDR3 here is CASSSLPSGSADEQFF. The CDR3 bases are TGTGCCAGCAGCTCCCTTCCTAGCGGATCGGCCGATGAGCAGTTCTTC.